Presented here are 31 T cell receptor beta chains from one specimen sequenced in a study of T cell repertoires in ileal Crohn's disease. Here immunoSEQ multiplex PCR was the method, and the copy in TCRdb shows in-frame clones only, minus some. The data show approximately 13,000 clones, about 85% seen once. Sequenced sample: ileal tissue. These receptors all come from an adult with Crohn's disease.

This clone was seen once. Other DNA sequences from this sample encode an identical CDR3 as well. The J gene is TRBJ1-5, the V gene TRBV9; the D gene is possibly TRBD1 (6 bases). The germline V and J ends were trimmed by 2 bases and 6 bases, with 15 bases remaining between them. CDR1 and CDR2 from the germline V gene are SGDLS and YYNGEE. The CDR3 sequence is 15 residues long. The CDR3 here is CASSVQGGSGQPQHF. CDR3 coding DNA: TGTGCCAGCAGCGTCCAAGGGGGTTCAGGTCAGCCCCAGCATTTT. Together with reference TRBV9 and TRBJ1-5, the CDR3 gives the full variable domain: DSGVTQTPKHLITATGQRVTLRCSPRSGDLSVYWYQQSLDQGLQFLIQYYNGEERAKGNILERFSAQQFPDLHSELNLSSLELGDSALYFCASSVQGGSGQPQHFGDGTRLSIL.

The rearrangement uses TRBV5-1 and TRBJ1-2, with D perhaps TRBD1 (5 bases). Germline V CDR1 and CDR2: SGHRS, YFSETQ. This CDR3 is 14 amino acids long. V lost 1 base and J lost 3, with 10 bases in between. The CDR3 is CASSLMSGDYGYTF. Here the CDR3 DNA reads TGCGCCAGCAGCTTGATGTCGGGGGACTATGGCTACACCTTC.

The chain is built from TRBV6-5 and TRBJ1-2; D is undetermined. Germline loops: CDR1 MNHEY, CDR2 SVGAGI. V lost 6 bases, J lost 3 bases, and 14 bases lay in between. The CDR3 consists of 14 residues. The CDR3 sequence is CASRDGGRYYGYTF. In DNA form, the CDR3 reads TGTGCCAGCAGGGATGGTGGGAGGTACTATGGCTACACCTTC.

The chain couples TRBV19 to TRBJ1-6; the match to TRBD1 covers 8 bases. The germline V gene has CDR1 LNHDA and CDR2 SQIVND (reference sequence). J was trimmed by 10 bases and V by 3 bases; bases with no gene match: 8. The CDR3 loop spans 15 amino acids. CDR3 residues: CASSIKRTGRSPLHF. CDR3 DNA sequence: TGTGCCAGTAGTATTAAACGGACAGGGCGATCACCCCTCCACTTT.

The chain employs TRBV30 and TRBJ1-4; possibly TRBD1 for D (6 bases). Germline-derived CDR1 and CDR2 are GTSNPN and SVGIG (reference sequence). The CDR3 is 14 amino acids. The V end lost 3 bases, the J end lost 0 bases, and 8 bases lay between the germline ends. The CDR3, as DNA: TGTGCCTGGAGCCGGACAGCAACTAATGAAAAACTGTTTTTT. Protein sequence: CAWSRTATNEKLFF.

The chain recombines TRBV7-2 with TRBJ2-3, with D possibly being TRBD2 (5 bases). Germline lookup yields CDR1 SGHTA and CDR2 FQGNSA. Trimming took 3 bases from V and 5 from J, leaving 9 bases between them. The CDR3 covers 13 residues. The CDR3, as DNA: TGTGCCAGCAGCTTGACGGCGGGAGATACGCAGTATTTT. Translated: CASSLTAGDTQYF.

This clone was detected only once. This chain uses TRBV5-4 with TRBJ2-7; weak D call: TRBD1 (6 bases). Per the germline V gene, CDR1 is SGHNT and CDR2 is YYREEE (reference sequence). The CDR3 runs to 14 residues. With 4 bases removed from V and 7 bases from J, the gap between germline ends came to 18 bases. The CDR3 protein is CASSIGQNGLEQYF. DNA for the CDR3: TGTGCCAGCAGCATCGGACAGAATGGCCTTGAGCAGTACTTC.

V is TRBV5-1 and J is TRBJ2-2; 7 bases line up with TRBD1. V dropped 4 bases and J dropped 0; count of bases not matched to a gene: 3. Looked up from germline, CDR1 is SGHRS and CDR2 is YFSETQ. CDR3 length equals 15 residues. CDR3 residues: CASSRDSTNTGELFF. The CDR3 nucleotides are TGCGCCAGCAGCAGGGACAGCACGAACACCGGGGAGCTGTTTTTT.

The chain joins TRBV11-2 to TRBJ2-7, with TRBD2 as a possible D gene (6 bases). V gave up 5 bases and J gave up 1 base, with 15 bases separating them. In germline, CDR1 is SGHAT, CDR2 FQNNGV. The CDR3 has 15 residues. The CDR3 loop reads CASSLRGSPSYEQYF. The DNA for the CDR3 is TGTGCCAGCAGCCTTCGGGGGAGCCCTTCCTACGAGCAGTACTTC. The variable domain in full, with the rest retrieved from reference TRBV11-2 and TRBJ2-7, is EAGVAQSPRYKIIEKRQSVAFWCNPISGHATLYWYQQILGQGPKLLIQFQNNGVVDDSQLPKDRFSAERLKGVDSTLKIQPAKLEDSAVYLCASSLRGSPSYEQYFGPGTRLTVT.

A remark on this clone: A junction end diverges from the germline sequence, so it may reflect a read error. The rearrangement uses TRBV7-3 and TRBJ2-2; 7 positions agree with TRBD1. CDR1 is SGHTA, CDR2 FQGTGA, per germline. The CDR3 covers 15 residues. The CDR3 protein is CASSLRTGNTGELFF. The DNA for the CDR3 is TGTGCCAGCAGTTTAAGGACAGGGAACACCGGGGAGCTGTTTTTT.

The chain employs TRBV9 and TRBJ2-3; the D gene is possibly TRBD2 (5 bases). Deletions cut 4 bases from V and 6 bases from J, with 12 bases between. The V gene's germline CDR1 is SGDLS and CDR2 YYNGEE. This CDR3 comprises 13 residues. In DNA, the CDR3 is TGTGCCAGCAGCCCCGGCGGGCAGGATACGCAGTATTTT. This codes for CASSPGGQDTQYF.

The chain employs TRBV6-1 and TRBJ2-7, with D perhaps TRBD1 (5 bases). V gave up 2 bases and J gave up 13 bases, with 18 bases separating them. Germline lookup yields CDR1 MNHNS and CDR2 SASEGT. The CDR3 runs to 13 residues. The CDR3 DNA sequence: TGTGCCAGCAGTGAATCTGGACGAAGGGGCGTATACTTC. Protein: CASSESGRRGVYF.

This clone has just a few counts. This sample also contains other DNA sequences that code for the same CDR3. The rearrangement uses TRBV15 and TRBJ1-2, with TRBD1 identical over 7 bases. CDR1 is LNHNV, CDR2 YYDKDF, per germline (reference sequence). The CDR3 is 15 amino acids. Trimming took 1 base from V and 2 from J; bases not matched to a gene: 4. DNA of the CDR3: TGTGCCACCAGCAGAGGGGGACAGTCGAACTATGGCTACACCTTC. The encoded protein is CATSRGGQSNYGYTF.

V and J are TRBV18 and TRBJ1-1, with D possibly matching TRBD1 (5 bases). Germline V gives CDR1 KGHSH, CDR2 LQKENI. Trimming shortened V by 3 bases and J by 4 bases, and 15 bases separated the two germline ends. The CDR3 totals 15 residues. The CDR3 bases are TGTGCCAGCTCACCCGCGGGGGGGAGGGGCACTGAAGCTTTCTTT. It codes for CASSPAGGRGTEAFF.

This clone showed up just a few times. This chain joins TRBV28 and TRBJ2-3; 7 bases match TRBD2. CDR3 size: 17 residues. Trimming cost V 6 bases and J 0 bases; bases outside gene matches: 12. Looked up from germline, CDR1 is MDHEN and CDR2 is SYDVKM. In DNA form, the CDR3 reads TGTGCCAGCAGCCTAGATTGGGGCGGGAGAAGCACAGATACGCAGTATTTT. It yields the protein CASSLDWGGRSTDTQYF.

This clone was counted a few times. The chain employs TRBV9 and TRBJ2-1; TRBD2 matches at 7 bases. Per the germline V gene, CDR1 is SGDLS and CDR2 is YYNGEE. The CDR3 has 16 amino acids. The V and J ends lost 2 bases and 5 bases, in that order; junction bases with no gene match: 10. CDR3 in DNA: TGTGCCAGCAGCGTGGATGGGGGAGGGAGCCACAATGAGCAGTTCTTC. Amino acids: CASSVDGGGSHNEQFF.

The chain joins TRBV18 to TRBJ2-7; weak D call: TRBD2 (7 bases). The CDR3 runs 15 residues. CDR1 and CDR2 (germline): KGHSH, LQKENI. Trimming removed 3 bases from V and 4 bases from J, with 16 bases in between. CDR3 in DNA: TGTGCCAGCTCACCGATTAGGGGGGGAGATTACGAGCAGTACTTC. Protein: CASSPIRGGDYEQYF.

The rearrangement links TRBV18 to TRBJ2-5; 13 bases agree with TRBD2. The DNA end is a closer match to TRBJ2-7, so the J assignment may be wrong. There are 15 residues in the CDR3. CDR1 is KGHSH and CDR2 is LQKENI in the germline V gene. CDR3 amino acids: CASSRTSGSADEQYF. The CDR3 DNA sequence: TGTGCCAGCTCAAGGACTAGCGGGAGCGCGGACGAGCAGTACTTC.

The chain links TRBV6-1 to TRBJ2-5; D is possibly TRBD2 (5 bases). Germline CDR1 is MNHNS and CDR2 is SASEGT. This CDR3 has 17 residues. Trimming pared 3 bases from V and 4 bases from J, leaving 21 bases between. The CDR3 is CASSEWGERETGETQYF. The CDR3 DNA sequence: TGTGCCAGCAGTGAGTGGGGTGAGAGGGAGACGGGAGAGACCCAGTACTTC.

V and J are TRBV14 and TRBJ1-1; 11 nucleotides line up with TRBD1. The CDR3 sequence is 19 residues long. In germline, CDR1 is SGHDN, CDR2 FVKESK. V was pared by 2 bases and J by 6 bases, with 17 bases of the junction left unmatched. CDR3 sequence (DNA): TGTGCCAGCAGCCAATCCCGAGGACAGGGGGCGGCAAGAGAGGCTGAAGCTTTCTTT. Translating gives CASSQSRGQGAAREAEAFF.

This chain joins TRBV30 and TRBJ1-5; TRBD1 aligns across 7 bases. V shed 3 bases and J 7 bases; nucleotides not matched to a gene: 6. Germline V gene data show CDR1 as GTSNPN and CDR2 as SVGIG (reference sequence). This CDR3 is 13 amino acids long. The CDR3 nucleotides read TGTGCCTGGAGCGCAGACAGGGCCCAGCCCCAGCATTTT. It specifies CAWSADRAQPQHF.

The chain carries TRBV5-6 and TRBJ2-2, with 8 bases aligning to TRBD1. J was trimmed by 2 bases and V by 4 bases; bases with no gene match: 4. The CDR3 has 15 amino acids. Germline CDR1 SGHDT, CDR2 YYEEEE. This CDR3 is CASSGQGANTGELFF. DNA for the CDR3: TGTGCCAGCAGCGGCCAGGGGGCCAACACCGGGGAGCTGTTTTTT.

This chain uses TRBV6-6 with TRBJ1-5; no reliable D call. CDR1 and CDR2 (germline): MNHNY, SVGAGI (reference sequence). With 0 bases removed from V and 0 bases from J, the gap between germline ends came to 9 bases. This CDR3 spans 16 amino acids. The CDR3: CASSYSPHYSNQPQHF. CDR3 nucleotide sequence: TGTGCCAGCAGTTACTCTCCCCACTATAGCAATCAGCCCCAGCATTTT.

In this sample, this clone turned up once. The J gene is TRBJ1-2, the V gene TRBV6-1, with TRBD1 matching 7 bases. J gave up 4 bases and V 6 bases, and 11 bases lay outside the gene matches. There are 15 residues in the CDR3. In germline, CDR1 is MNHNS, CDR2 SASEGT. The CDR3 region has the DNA TGTGCCAGCAGCCAAACAGGGGTTGGTGGCTATGGCTACACCTTC. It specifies CASSQTGVGGYGYTF.

Here the CDR3 reads CASSLYTSGGAWDTQYF. Here the CDR3 DNA reads TGCGCCAGCAGCTTGTATACTAGCGGGGGGGCATGGGATACGCAGTATTTT. The V call is TRBV5-1, the J call TRBJ2-3, with 13 bases matching TRBD2. CDR1 SGHRS and CDR2 YFSETQ come from the germline V gene. This CDR3 is built from 17 residues. With V trimmed by 1 base and J by 6 bases, 8 bases remained unmatched.

CDR3 bases: TGCAGCGTTGATCATCCTTCCGGGACAGGGGGCCTCGGGGAGCTGTTTTTT. Protein: CSVDHPSGTGGLGELFF. The chain uses TRBV29-1 and TRBJ2-2; 12 bases match TRBD1. V gave up 3 bases and J gave up 7 bases; unmatched junction bases: 12. The length of the CDR3 is 17 residues. From germline, CDR1 is SQVTM and CDR2 ANQGSEA.

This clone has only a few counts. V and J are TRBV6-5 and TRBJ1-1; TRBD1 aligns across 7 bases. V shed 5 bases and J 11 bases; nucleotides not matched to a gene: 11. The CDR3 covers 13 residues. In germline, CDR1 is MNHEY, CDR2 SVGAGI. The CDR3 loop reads CASSLDRVARAFF. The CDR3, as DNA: TGTGCCAGCAGTCTCGACAGGGTAGCAAGGGCTTTCTTT.

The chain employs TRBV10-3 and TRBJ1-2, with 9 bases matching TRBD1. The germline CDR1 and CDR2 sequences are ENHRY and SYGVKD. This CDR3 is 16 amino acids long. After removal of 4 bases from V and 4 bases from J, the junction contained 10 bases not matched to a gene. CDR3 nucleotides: TGTGCCATCAGTGGAAACCGGGACAGGGACCCCTATGGCTACACCTTC. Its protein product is CAISGNRDRDPYGYTF.

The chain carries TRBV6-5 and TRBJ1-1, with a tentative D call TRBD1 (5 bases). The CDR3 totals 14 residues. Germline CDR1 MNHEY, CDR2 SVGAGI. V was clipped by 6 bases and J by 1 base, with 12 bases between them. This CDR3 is CASSSPDKNTEAFF. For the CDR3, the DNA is TGTGCCAGCAGCTCTCCGGACAAGAACACTGAAGCTTTCTTT.

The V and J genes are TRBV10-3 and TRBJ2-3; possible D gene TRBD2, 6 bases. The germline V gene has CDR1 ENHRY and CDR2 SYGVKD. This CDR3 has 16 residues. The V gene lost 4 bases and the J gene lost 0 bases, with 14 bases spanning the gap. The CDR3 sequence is CAISGASDTSTDTQYF. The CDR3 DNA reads TGTGCCATCAGTGGGGCTAGCGACACTAGCACAGATACGCAGTATTTT.

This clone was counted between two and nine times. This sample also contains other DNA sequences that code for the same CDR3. CDR3 nucleotides: TGTGCCAGCAGTCCGGACAGCATTTCCTACGAGCAGTACTTC. Protein product: CASSPDSISYEQYF. The chain links TRBV6-6 to TRBJ2-7, with a possible D match to TRBD1 (6 bases). Trimming cost V 5 bases and J 1 base, with 12 bases left between them. The CDR3 length is 14 residues. Germline values: CDR1 MNHNY, CDR2 SVGAGI (reference sequence).